This T cell receptor beta chain was sequenced during a study of blood T cell repertoires in COVID-19. Clones were sequenced by immunoSEQ multiplex PCR, and TCRdb holds only the in-frame ones, with some missing. The sample carries approximately 240,000 clones, under 85% recorded once. CDR1 and CDR2 (germline): SGHVS, FNYEAQ. CDR3 size: 17 residues. With 0 bases clipped from V and 0 bases from J, the junction kept 4 bases outside the gene matches. The source of this sequence is a woman in her 30s with COVID-19, enrolled during active disease. The source material was peripheral blood. The chain recombines TRBV7-6 with TRBJ2-1, with TRBD1 matching 8 bases. Written as DNA, the CDR3 is TGTGCCAGCAGCTTAGCGAGGACAGGGAGCTCCTACAATGAGCAGTTCTTC. Translating it yields CASSLARTGSSYNEQFF.